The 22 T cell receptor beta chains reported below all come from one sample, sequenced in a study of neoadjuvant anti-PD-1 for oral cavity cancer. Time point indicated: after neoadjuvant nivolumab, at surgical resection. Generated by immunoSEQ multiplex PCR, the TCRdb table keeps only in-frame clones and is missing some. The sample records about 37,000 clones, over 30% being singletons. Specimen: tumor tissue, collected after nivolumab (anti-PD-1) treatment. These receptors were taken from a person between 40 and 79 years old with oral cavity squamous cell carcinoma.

The DNA for the CDR3 is TGTGCCAGCAGCGTAGATGTGGGAAACAGTAACTATGGCTACACCTTC. Translated: CASSVDVGNSNYGYTF. V and J are TRBV9 and TRBJ1-2; D unresolved. V was shortened by 0 bases and J by 1 base, with 13 bases between the two germline ends. Germline V gene lookup returns CDR1 SGDLS and CDR2 YYNGEE. This CDR3 has 16 residues.

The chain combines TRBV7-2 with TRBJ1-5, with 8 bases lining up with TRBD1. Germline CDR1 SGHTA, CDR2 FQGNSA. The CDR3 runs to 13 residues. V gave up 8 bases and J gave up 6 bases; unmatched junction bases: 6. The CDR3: CASRQGWSQPQHF. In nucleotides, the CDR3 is TGTGCCAGCCGACAGGGGTGGAGTCAGCCCCAGCATTTT.

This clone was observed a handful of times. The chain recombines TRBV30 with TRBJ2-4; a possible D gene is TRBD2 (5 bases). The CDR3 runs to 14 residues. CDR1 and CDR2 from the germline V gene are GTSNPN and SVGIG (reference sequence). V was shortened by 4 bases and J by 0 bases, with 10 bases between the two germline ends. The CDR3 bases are TGTGCCTGGACCGACGGACTAGCCAAAAACATTCAGTACTTC. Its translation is CAWTDGLAKNIQYF.

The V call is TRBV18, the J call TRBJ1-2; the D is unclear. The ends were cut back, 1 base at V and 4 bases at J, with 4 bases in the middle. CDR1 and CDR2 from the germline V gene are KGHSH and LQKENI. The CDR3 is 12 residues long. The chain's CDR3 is CASSPHAYGYTF. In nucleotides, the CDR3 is TGTGCCAGCTCACCACACGCCTATGGCTACACCTTC. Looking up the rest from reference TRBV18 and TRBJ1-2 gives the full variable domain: NAGVMQNPRHLVRRRGQEARLRCSPMKGHSHVYWYRQLPEEGLKFMVYLQKENIIDESGMPKERFSAEFPKEGPSILRIQQVVRGDSAAYFCASSPHAYGYTFGSGTRLTVV.

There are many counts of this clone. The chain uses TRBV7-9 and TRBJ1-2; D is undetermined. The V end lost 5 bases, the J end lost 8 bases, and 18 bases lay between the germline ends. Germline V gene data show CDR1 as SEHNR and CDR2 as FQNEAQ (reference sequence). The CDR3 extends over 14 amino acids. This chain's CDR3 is CASSIPGYSEGYTF. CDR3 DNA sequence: TGTGCCAGCAGCATACCTGGCTACTCTGAGGGCTACACCTTC.

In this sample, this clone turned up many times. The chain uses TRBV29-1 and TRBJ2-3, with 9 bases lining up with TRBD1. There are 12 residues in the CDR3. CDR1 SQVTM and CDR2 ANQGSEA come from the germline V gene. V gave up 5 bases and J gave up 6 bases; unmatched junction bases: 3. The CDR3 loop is CSVWTGDDTQYF. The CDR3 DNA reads TGCAGCGTTTGGACAGGGGACGATACGCAGTATTTT.

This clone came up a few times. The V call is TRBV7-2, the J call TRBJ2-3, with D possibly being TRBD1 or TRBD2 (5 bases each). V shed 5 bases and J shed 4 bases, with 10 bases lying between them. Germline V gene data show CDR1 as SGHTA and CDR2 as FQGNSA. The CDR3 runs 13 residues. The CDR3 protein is CASSQGTADTQYF. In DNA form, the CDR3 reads TGTGCCAGCAGCCAAGGGACGGCAGATACGCAGTATTTT.

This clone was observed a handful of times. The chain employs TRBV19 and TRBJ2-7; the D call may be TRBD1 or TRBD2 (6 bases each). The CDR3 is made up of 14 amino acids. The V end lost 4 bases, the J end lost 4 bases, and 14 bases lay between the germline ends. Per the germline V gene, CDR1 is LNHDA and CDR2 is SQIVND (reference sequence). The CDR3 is CASSNRDSFYEQYF. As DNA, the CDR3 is TGTGCCAGTAGTAACAGGGACTCCTTTTACGAGCAGTACTTC.

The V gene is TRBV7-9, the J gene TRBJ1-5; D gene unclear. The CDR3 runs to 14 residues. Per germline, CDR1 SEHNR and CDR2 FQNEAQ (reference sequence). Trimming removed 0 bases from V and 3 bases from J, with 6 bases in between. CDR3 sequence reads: CASSLARPNQPQHF. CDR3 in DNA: TGTGCCAGCAGCTTAGCCAGGCCCAATCAGCCCCAGCATTTT.

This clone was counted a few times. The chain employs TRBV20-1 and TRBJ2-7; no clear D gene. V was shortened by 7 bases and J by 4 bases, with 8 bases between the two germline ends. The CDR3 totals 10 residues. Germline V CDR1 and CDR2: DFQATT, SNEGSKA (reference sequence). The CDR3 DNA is TGCAGTGTTTTGGAGTACGAGCAGTACTTC. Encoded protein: CSVLEYEQYF.

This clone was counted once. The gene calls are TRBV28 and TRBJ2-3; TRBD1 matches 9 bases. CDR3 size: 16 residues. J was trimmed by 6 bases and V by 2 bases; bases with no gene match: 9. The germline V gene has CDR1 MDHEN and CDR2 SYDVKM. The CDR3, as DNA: TGTGCCAGCAGTTTACTCCGGGACAGGGTTGGGGATACGCAGTATTTT. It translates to CASSLLRDRVGDTQYF.

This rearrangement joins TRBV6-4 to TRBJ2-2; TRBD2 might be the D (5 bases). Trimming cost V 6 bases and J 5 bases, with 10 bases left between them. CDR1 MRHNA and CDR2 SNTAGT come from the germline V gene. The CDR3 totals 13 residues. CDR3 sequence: CASRPRDTGELFF. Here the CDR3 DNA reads TGTGCCAGCAGGCCGAGGGATACCGGGGAGCTGTTTTTT.

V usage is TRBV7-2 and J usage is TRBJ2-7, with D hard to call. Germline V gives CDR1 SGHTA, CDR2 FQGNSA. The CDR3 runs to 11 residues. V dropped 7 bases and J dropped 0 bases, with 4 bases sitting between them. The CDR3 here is CASTRSYEQYF. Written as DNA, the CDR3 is TGTGCCAGCACCCGCTCCTACGAGCAGTACTTC.

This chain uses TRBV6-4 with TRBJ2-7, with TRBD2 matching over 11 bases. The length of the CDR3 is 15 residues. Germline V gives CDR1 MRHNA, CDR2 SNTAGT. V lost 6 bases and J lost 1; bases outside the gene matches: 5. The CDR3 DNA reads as TGTGCCAGCAGACCTGGACTAGCGGGTTCCTACGAGCAGTACTTC. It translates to CASRPGLAGSYEQYF.

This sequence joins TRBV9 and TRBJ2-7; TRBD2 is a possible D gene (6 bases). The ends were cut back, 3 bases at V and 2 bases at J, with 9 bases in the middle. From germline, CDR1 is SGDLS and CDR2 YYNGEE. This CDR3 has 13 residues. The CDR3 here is CASSGSGTYEQYF. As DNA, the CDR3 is TGTGCCAGCAGCGGTAGCGGAACCTACGAGCAGTACTTC. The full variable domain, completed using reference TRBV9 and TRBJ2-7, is DSGVTQTPKHLITATGQRVTLRCSPRSGDLSVYWYQQSLDQGLQFLIQYYNGEERAKGNILERFSAQQFPDLHSELNLSSLELGDSALYFCASSGSGTYEQYFGPGTRLTVT.

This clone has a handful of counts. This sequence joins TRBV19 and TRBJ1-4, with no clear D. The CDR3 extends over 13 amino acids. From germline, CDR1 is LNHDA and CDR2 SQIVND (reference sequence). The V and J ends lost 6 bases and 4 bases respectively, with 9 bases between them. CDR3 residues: CASRSQDNEKLFF. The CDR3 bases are TGTGCCAGTAGATCGCAGGATAATGAAAAACTGTTTTTT.

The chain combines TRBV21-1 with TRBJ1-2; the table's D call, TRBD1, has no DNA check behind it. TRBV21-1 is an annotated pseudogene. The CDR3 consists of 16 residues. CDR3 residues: CASSKGPGKGNYGYTF. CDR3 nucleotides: TGTGCCAGCAGCAAGGGGCCAGGTAAGGGTAACTATGGCTACACCTTC.

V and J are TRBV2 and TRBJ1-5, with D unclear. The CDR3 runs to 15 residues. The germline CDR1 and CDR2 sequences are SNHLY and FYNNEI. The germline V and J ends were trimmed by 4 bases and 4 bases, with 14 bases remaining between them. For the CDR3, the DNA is TGTGCCAGCAGTGTGTCGGGTTCTAGAAATCAGCCCCAGCATTTT. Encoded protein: CASSVSGSRNQPQHF.

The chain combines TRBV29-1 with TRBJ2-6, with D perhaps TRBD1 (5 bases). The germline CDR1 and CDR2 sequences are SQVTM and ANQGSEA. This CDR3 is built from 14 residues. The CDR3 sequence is CAGRDSSGANVLTF. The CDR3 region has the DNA TGCGCCGGACGAGACAGTAGTGGGGCCAACGTCCTGACTTTC.

The CDR3 coding sequence is TGTGCCAGCAGCTTAGACGGATTCAATCAGCCCCAGCATTTT. Its protein product is CASSLDGFNQPQHF. The chain is built from TRBV7-9 and TRBJ1-5; D gene unclear. Germline CDR1 SEHNR, CDR2 FQNEAQ (reference sequence). V lost 1 base and J 3 bases, leaving 7 bases between the germline ends. The CDR3 sequence is 14 residues long.

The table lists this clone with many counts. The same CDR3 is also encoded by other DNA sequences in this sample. The CDR3 spells CAWNRGGNNQPQHF. In DNA form, the CDR3 reads TGTGCCTGGAACCGCGGTGGGAACAATCAGCCCCAGCATTTT. The chain is built from TRBV30 and TRBJ1-5; D gene ambiguous. V dropped 4 bases and J dropped 3 bases, with 13 bases sitting between them. This CDR3 comprises 14 residues. Germline V lookup: CDR1 GTSNPN, CDR2 SVGIG (reference sequence).

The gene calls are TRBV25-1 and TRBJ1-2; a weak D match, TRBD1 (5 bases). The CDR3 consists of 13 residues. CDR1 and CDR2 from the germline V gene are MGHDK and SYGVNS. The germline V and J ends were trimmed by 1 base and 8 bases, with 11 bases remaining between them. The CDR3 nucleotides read TGTGCCAGCAGTGAATTGAGGGGCTGGGGCTACACCTTC. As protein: CASSELRGWGYTF.